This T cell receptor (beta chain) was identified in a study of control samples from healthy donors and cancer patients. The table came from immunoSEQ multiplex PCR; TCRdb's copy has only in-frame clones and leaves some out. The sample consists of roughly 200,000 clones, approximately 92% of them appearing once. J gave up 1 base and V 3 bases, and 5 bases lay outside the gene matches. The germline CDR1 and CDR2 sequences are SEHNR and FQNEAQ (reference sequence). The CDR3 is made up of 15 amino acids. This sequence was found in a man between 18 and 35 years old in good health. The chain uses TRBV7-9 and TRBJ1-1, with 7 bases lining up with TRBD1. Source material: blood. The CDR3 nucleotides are TGTGCCAGCAGCTTGGCCGGGACAGAGAACACTGAAGCTTTCTTT. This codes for CASSLAGTENTEAFF.